These 25 T cell receptor beta chains were all obtained from the same sample, sequenced in a study of vaccination and CD4 T cells after COVID-19. Treatment in this sample: approximately 9-day PBMC culture with coronavirus spike peptide pools or control peptides (ViraFEST assay). These receptors' antigens are unknown. Sequencing of the DNA from cultured CD4+ T cells was carried out with the Oncomine TCR Beta short-read assay. TCRdb re-called the PCR reads through MiXCR, storing one row per CDR3 protein. This sample carries 12,000 or so distinct CDR3 sequences, approximately 20% of them seen once, and the ten largest clones take 9% to 15%. Sequenced here: CD4+ T cells from blood, cultured in vitro, sampled after SARS-CoV-2 vaccination. The receptors shown here come from a human donor who had recovered from COVID-19.

The chain joins TRBV4-3 to TRBJ2-1; 8 bases agree with TRBD2. With V trimmed by 2 bases and J by 3 bases, 3 bases remained unmatched. This CDR3 region has 15 residues. The germline V gene encodes CDR1 LGHNA and CDR2 YSLEER. The CDR3 nucleotides read TGCGCCAGCAGCCAACGAGCGGGAGACTACAATGAGCAGTTCTTC. Translated: CASSQRAGDYNEQFF.

The chain is built from TRBV19 and TRBJ2-7; D might be TRBD2 (5 bases). Germline assignment: CDR1 LNHDA and CDR2 SQIVND (reference sequence). V lost 9 bases and J 0 bases, leaving 15 bases between the germline ends. The CDR3 has 14 residues. CDR3 in amino acids: CASGVGSSSYEQYF. DNA for the CDR3: TGTGCCAGCGGGGTTGGGTCAAGCTCCTACGAGCAGTACTTC.

This clonotype ranks as medium-sized (0.01 to 0.1%). This chain joins TRBV7-2 and TRBJ2-7; D perhaps matches TRBD2 (5 bases). Germline values: CDR1 SGHTA, CDR2 FQGNSA. The CDR3 covers 11 residues. Trimming removed 5 bases from V and 4 bases from J, with 6 bases in between. In nucleotides, the CDR3 is TGTGCCAGCAGCCGGAGGTACGAGCAGTACTTC. It encodes CASSRRYEQYF.

The V gene is TRBV20-1, the J gene TRBJ1-5; TRBD1 might be the D (6 bases). V was trimmed by 0 bases and J by 13 bases, leaving 16 bases between them. Germline CDR1 is DFQATT and CDR2 is SNEGSKA (reference sequence). There are 13 residues in the CDR3. CDR3 protein: CSAREPRQGRQHF. The DNA for the CDR3 is TGCAGTGCTAGAGAACCGAGGCAGGGGCGGCAGCATTTT.

This clonotype has just a few counts. The chain links TRBV27 to TRBJ2-1; TRBD2 is a possible D gene (5 bases). The CDR3 spans 12 residues. V was trimmed by 5 bases and J by 15 bases, leaving 17 bases between them. Germline CDR1 MNHEY, CDR2 SMNVEV (reference sequence). CDR3 sequence: CASSPPSSRAFF. The CDR3 DNA reads TGTGCCAGCAGTCCCCCCTCTAGCCGTGCGTTCTTC.

There are a few counts of this clonotype. J is TRBJ2-7 and V is TRBV29-1; 9 nucleotides agree with TRBD1. In germline, CDR1 is SQVTM, CDR2 ANQGSEA. The CDR3 loop spans 13 amino acids. Germline trimming cut 4 bases from V and 7 bases from J; bases unmatched to any gene: 8. The CDR3 nucleotides read TGCAGCGTTGTTGAGACAGGGGGTGGGGAGCAGTACTTC. This gives the protein CSVVETGGGEQYF.

This chain joins TRBV10-2 and TRBJ2-2, with 8 bases lining up with TRBD2. V shed 8 bases, J shed 0 bases, and the junction held 5 bases outside the gene matches. Germline V CDR1 and CDR2: WSHSY, SAAADI. The CDR3 has 15 residues. This CDR3 is CASRLLAANTGELFF. CDR3 bases: TGCGCCAGCCGACTACTAGCGGCGAACACCGGGGAGCTGTTTTTT.

This clonotype has just a few counts. This rearrangement joins TRBV7-9 to TRBJ2-7; 9 bases align to TRBD1. This CDR3 spans 16 amino acids. V dropped 6 bases and J dropped 5; count of bases not matched to a gene: 14. Germline CDR1 is SEHNR and CDR2 is FQNEAQ (reference sequence). CDR3 nucleotide sequence: TGTGCCAGCAGGGGACAGGGCCTTTCGACGGGCAACGAGCAGTACTTC. It codes for CASRGQGLSTGNEQYF.

This clonotype was seen more than once but under ten times. The genes are TRBV28 and TRBJ1-6; TRBD1 matches 7 bases. The CDR3 spans 16 residues. CDR1 and CDR2 from the germline V gene are MDHEN and SYDVKM. With V trimmed by 8 bases and J by 8 bases, 15 bases remained unmatched. The CDR3 loop is CASEEDRRVGHSPLHF. CDR3 DNA: TGTGCCAGCGAGGAGGACAGGCGGGTGGGGCATTCACCCCTCCACTTT.

The table lists this clonotype with a count of one. A much larger clonotype is one base distant, so this may be a read error. The gene calls are TRBV7-2 and TRBJ2-5; 9 nucleotides line up with TRBD2. CDR1 and CDR2 from the germline V gene are SGHTA and FQGNSA. CDR3 length: 16 amino acids. CDR3 residues: CGSSLSRLAASETQYF. Written as DNA, the CDR3 is TGTGGCAGCAGCTTATCCCGACTAGCGGCTTCGGAGACCCAGTACTTC.

The V gene is TRBV5-6, the J gene TRBJ2-3; TRBD1 might be the D (5 bases). Germline V lookup: CDR1 SGHDT, CDR2 YYEEEE. CDR3 size: 12 residues. V was shortened by 1 base and J by 9 bases, with 9 bases between the two germline ends. This chain's CDR3 is CASSLRGPTQYF. The CDR3 region has the DNA TGTGCCAGCAGCTTGAGGGGCCCCACGCAGTATTTT.

This clonotype was counted only a few times. This rearrangement joins TRBV24-1 to TRBJ2-3; D is unclear. CDR3 length equals 15 residues. Per germline, CDR1 KGHDR and CDR2 SFDVKD. The V gene lost 3 bases and the J gene lost 6 bases, with 15 bases spanning the gap. In nucleotides, the CDR3 is TGTGCCACCAGTGATGCAACCGGTTTCATGGATACGCAGTATTTT. The encoded protein is CATSDATGFMDTQYF.

The V call is TRBV6-2 or TRBV6-3, the J call TRBJ2-7; D tentatively fits TRBD1 or TRBD2 (6 bases each). Trimming pared 7 bases from V and 2 bases from J, leaving 12 bases between. The CDR3 has 13 residues. CDR1 MNHEY and CDR2 SVGEGT come from the germline V gene. In DNA form, the CDR3 reads TGTGCCAGCACGTCAGGGGAGGCCTACGAGCAGTACTTC. Protein product: CASTSGEAYEQYF.

This chain connects TRBV7-8 to TRBJ2-3; D might be TRBD2 (5 bases). Deletions cut 5 bases from V and 4 bases from J, with 13 bases between. Germline V gene data show CDR1 as SGHVS and CDR2 as FQNEAQ. The CDR3 sequence is 14 residues long. Here the CDR3 DNA reads TGTGCCAGCAGCGGTAGCGCCTGGGCAGATACGCAGTATTTT. Protein sequence: CASSGSAWADTQYF. Filled out from reference TRBV7-8 and TRBJ2-3, the complete variable domain reads GAGVSQSPRYKVAKRGQDVALRCDPISGHVSLFWYQQALGQGPEFLTYFQNEAQLDKSGLPSDRFFAERPEGSVSTLKIQRTQQEDSAVYLCASSGSAWADTQYFGPGTRLTVL.

Only a few counts were recorded for this clonotype. The chain employs TRBV30 and TRBJ1-5; the D gene is possibly TRBD1 (6 bases). Between the trimmed V and J ends, which lost 3 bases and 5 bases, there was a span of 11 bases. Germline loops: CDR1 GTSNPN, CDR2 SVGIG (reference sequence). CDR3 size: 13 residues. CDR3 sequence: CAWSLNRDQPQHF. The CDR3 nucleotides are TGTGCCTGGAGCTTAAACAGGGATCAGCCCCAGCATTTT.

This chain connects TRBV6-5 to TRBJ2-7; TRBD1 might be the D (6 bases). Germline CDR1 reads MNHEY; CDR2 reads SVGAGI. V lost 0 bases to trimming and J lost 6 bases, with 12 bases between them. The CDR3 length is 14 residues. The CDR3: CASSYSRQGSEQYF. The CDR3 DNA sequence: TGTGCCAGCAGTTACTCGAGGCAGGGGTCCGAGCAGTACTTC.

This chain connects TRBV4-2 to TRBJ1-3; D is ambiguous. With 0 bases removed from V and 5 bases from J, the gap between germline ends came to 5 bases. This CDR3 spans 13 amino acids. Germline V gene data show CDR1 as LGHNA and CDR2 as YNFKEQ. Here the CDR3 DNA reads TGTGCCAGCAGCCAAGAGGCTCGAAACACCATATATTTT. This sequence encodes CASSQEARNTIYF.

This clonotype has a handful of counts. The V call is TRBV29-1, the J call TRBJ1-2, with D possibly TRBD1 on 5 matching bases. The CDR3 covers 12 residues. CDR1 is SQVTM and CDR2 is ANQGSEA in the germline V gene. V lost 8 bases, J lost 8 bases, and 18 bases lay in between. This chain's CDR3 is CSLNRDGGGYTF. The CDR3, as DNA: TGCAGCCTAAACCGGGACGGCGGAGGCTACACCTTC.

The rearrangement links TRBV7-2 to TRBJ1-5; D is perhaps TRBD1 (6 bases). The V and J ends lost 2 bases and 7 bases respectively, with 15 bases between them. This CDR3 region has 15 residues. Per the germline V gene, CDR1 is SGHTA and CDR2 is FQGNSA. The CDR3 coding sequence is TGTGCCAGCAGCTTACACCCACAGGGCCGACAGCCCCAGCATTTT. As protein: CASSLHPQGRQPQHF.

This clonotype has just a few counts. This sequence joins TRBV11-3 and TRBJ2-7; 8 bases are a match to TRBD2. CDR1 is SGHNT and CDR2 is YENEEA in the germline V gene. CDR3 length equals 15 residues. Trimming at V came to 3 bases and at J to 5 bases, leaving 9 bases not matched to a gene. CDR3 amino acids: CASSLGTAGAHEQYF. In DNA form, the CDR3 reads TGTGCCAGCAGCTTGGGTACAGCGGGAGCCCACGAGCAGTACTTC.

This clonotype is classed as medium-sized. V usage is TRBV20-1 and J usage is TRBJ1-5; 8 positions match TRBD1. The CDR3 contains 14 residues. V gave up 6 bases and J gave up 6 bases; unmatched junction bases: 10. Germline CDR1 DFQATT, CDR2 SNEGSKA (reference sequence). The CDR3 nucleotides read TGCAGTGCCAAAGGACAGGGTAGGGGTCAGCCCCAGCATTTT. Translation: CSAKGQGRGQPQHF.

This clonotype was seen only a few times. The chain recombines TRBV28 with TRBJ2-7, with D possibly TRBD2 on 7 matching bases. V dropped 6 bases and J dropped 5 bases, with 17 bases sitting between them. The CDR3 runs 14 residues. Germline V gene data show CDR1 as MDHEN and CDR2 as SYDVKM. CDR3 in DNA: TGTGCCAGCAGGGGGGCCGGGGGGCTGAACGAGCAGTACTTC. Its protein product is CASRGAGGLNEQYF.

This clonotype is deemed medium-sized. This chain joins TRBV7-2 and TRBJ1-2; 7 bases are a match to TRBD1. Germline loops: CDR1 SGHTA, CDR2 FQGNSA. Trimming cost V 1 base and J 4 bases; bases outside gene matches: 6. CDR3 length: 15 residues. The CDR3 is CASSLGVGGAYGYTF. Here the CDR3 DNA reads TGTGCCAGCAGCTTAGGGGTAGGGGGCGCCTATGGCTACACCTTC.

This clonotype has more than one count but fewer than ten. This rearrangement joins TRBV28 to TRBJ2-7, with D tentatively TRBD1 or TRBD2 (5 bases each). This CDR3 spans 13 amino acids. Trimming removed 6 bases from V and 3 bases from J, with 12 bases in between. Germline CDR1 and CDR2: MDHEN and SYDVKM. The CDR3 DNA reads as TGTGCCAGCAGACCGGGACCAAACTACGAGCAGTACTTC. Protein product: CASRPGPNYEQYF. The entire variable domain, with the rest obtained from reference TRBV28 and TRBJ2-7, is as follows: DVKVTQSSRYLVKRTGEKVFLECVQDMDHENMFWYRQDPGLGLRLIYFSYDVKMKEKGDIPEGYSVSREKKERFSLILESASTNQTSMYLCASRPGPNYEQYFGPGTRLTVT.

The chain recombines TRBV28 with TRBJ2-3, with D uncertain. V was pared by 8 bases and J by 2 bases, with 11 bases between. There are 13 residues in the CDR3. Germline V gives CDR1 MDHEN, CDR2 SYDVKM. Here the CDR3 reads CASGRSPTDTQYF. The DNA for the CDR3 is TGTGCCAGCGGGCGCTCGCCCACAGATACGCAGTATTTT.